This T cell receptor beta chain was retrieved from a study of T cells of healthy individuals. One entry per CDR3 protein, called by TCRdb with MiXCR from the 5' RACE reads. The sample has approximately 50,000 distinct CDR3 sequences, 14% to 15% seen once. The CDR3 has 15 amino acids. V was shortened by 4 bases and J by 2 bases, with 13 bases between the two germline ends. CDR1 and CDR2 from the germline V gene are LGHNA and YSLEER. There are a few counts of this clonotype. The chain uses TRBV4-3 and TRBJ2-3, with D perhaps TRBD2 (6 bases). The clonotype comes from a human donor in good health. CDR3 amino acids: CASSLGGIPTDTQYF. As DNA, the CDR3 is TGCGCCAGCAGCCTCGGGGGAATACCCACAGATACGCAGTATTTT.